The present T cell receptor (beta chain) was sequenced within a study of CD8 T cells in ankylosing spondylitis. To note about this clonotype: Its antigen remains unknown.

Quantitative 5'-RACE with molecular barcodes produced the TCR beta libraries. One entry per CDR3 protein results from TCRdb running MiXCR on the 5' RACE reads. The top ten clones hold about 20% of a sample with 200,000 to 250,000 distinct CDR3 sequences, 10% of them seen once. Study-wide points: Disease-associated clones were reportedly significantly overrepresented in matched ankylosing spondylitis synovial fluid. There was a TCR beta motif, made of several highly homologous variants, that appeared characteristic of ankylosing spondylitis blood.

V was clipped by 4 bases and J by 1 base; unmatched bases: 13. This CDR3 comprises 18 residues. Germline CDR1 SGHRS, CDR2 YFSETQ. The TCR originated in a male donor with ankylosing spondylitis or in good health (not recorded which). The V call is TRBV5-1, the J call TRBJ1-1; TRBD1 agrees at 10 bases. Sequencing was carried out using blood, either unsorted or a sorted T cell fraction (not recorded which). The CDR3 DNA sequence: TGCGCCAGCAGCCCTACTCGGGGACAGGGGACCCAGAACACTGAAGCTTTCTTT. It is translated as CASSPTRGQGTQNTEAFF.